These 7 T cell receptor beta chains were all obtained from the same sample, sequenced in a study of T cell repertoires in cytomegalovirus infection. Antigens for these TCRs are unknown. TCRdb analysed the reads with MiXCR anew, one entry per CDR3 protein. Among a few hundred thousand distinct CDR3 sequences listed, about 42% were seen once. The sample was cultured PBMCs, taken from culture after CMV antigen stimulation. All receptors come from a human donor in good health (CMV status not recorded). Some clones in this sample may be carry-over from other donors' samples.

The genes are TRBV3-1 and TRBJ2-3, with D tentatively TRBD2 (5 bases). Germline values: CDR1 LGHDT, CDR2 YNNKEL (reference sequence). V was shortened by 0 bases and J by 2 bases, with 15 bases between the two germline ends. CDR3 length: 17 residues. CDR3 sequence: CASSQDRGSENTDTQYF. In DNA form, the CDR3 reads TGTGCCAGCAGCCAAGATCGGGGTAGCGAGAACACAGATACGCAGTATTTT.

The rearrangement uses TRBV4-1 and TRBJ1-1, with D possibly being TRBD1 (5 bases). Trimming took off 1 base at V and 7 bases at J, with 13 bases between the two ends. The germline gives CDR1 MGHRA, CDR2 YSYEKL. This CDR3 is built from 14 residues. Here the CDR3 DNA reads TGCGCCAGCAGCCAAGTCGGGACCGAGAATGAAGCTTTCTTT. Translation: CASSQVGTENEAFF.

The CDR3 sequence is CASGTLNTGELFF. The CDR3, as DNA: TGTGCCAGCGGGACATTGAACACCGGGGAGCTGTTTTTT. The chain links TRBV28 to TRBJ2-2, with TRBD1 as a possible D gene (6 bases). Germline CDR1 and CDR2: MDHEN and SYDVKM. This CDR3 is 13 amino acids long. V lost 8 bases and J 1 base, leaving 8 bases between the germline ends.

The chain combines TRBV18 with TRBJ1-5; D is unresolved. V lost 5 bases and J lost 5, with 10 bases in between. Germline CDR1 is KGHSH and CDR2 is LQKENI. This CDR3 has 13 residues. As DNA, the CDR3 is TGTGCCAGCTCAGACACTTATGATCAGCCCCAGCATTTT. The encoded protein is CASSDTYDQPQHF.

This chain joins TRBV12-3 or TRBV12-4 and TRBJ2-5; 9 nucleotides align to TRBD2. With 4 bases clipped from V and 5 bases from J, the junction kept 11 bases outside the gene matches. The CDR3 has 16 residues. CDR3 DNA sequence: TGTGCCAGCAGTTCTCTAGCGGGGCAAGCTAAGGAGACCCAGTACTTC. Its translation is CASSSLAGQAKETQYF.

This clonotype came up once. The rearrangement joins TRBV12-3 or TRBV12-4 to TRBJ2-2; D is unclear. This CDR3 spans 16 amino acids. V lost 3 bases and J 4 bases, leaving 15 bases between the germline ends. CDR3 sequence reads: CASSFFRSVGTGELFF. The DNA of the CDR3 is TGTGCCAGCAGTTTCTTTAGGAGTGTAGGCACCGGGGAGCTGTTTTTT.

This clonotype came up once. The chain carries TRBV28 and TRBJ1-2; a weak D match, TRBD1 (5 bases). Trimming removed 4 bases from V and 5 bases from J, with 14 bases in between. From germline, CDR1 is MDHEN and CDR2 SYDVKM. The CDR3 runs to 14 residues. The CDR3 DNA follows: TGTGCCAGCAGTTCCCTTGGAGGGGATTATGGCTACACCTTC. Translating it yields CASSSLGGDYGYTF.